These 18 T cell receptor beta chains came from one sample sequenced in a study of early T cells in non-severe SARS-CoV-2 infection. TCRdb used MiXCR to reprocess the 5' RACE reads, holding one entry per CDR3 protein. The table shows about 63,000 distinct CDR3 sequences, with around 13% occurring only once. The sample taken for sequencing was whole blood. The receptor source for this set is an adult who was a healthcare worker with PCR-confirmed SARS-CoV-2 infection or an uninfected control (not recorded which).

This clonotype was picked up many times. V and J are TRBV24-1 and TRBJ2-2, with D tentatively TRBD1 (5 bases). The CDR3 totals 14 residues. Germline-derived CDR1 and CDR2 are KGHDR and SFDVKD. V was pared by 6 bases and J by 4 bases, with 11 bases between. The CDR3 DNA reads TGTGCCACCAGTAGTCAGGGCGCCACCGGGGAGCTGTTTTTT. The encoded protein is CATSSQGATGELFF.

This clonotype showed up many times. The chain joins TRBV6-2 or TRBV6-3 to TRBJ2-7, with D hard to call. The CDR3 is 13 amino acids. V was clipped by 6 bases and J by 1 base, with 10 bases between them. Germline-derived CDR1 and CDR2 are MNHEY and SVGEGT. For the CDR3, the DNA is TGTGCCAGCAGCCGAGCGTGGTCCTACGAGCAGTACTTC. It encodes CASSRAWSYEQYF.

CDR3 in amino acids: CASSDTSGADTQYF. The CDR3 coding sequence is TGTGCCAGCAGTGATACTAGCGGCGCAGATACGCAGTATTTT. The gene calls are TRBV6-1 and TRBJ2-3; 8 nucleotides match TRBD2. CDR1 MNHNS and CDR2 SASEGT come from the germline V gene. The CDR3 sequence is 14 residues long. With V trimmed by 3 bases and J by 4 bases, 3 bases remained unmatched.

This clonotype appeared many times. The CDR3 protein is CASIPPGGLTDTQYF. The CDR3 region has the DNA TGTGCCAGCATCCCGCCGGGGGGCCTCACAGATACGCAGTATTTT. The chain links TRBV11-2 to TRBJ2-3, with D perhaps TRBD2 (7 bases). In germline, CDR1 is SGHAT, CDR2 FQNNGV. The CDR3 is made up of 15 amino acids. Trimming left V 7 bases short and J 2 bases short, with 16 bases between.

This clonotype was found many times. The chain employs TRBV2 and TRBJ2-3, with TRBD2 identical over 14 bases. This CDR3 spans 16 amino acids. The V gene's germline CDR1 is SNHLY and CDR2 FYNNEI. V gave up 7 bases and J gave up 4 bases; unmatched junction bases: 7. CDR3 sequence: CASIRGLAGGSDTQYF. In DNA, the CDR3 is TGTGCCAGCATCCGTGGACTAGCGGGGGGCTCAGATACGCAGTATTTT.

This clonotype was found many times. The chain uses TRBV18 and TRBJ2-1; D is possibly TRBD1 (6 bases). The germline CDR1 and CDR2 sequences are KGHSH and LQKENI. The CDR3 covers 15 residues. V was clipped by 6 bases and J by 2 bases, with 14 bases between them. CDR3 in amino acids: CASSLGTSTYNEQFF. DNA of the CDR3: TGTGCCAGCTCCCTCGGGACATCTACCTACAATGAGCAGTTCTTC.

This clonotype was counted only a few times. The chain is built from TRBV10-3 and TRBJ1-1; a possible D gene is TRBD1 (5 bases). The CDR3 covers 14 residues. With 0 bases removed from V and 5 bases from J, the gap between germline ends came to 10 bases. Germline-derived CDR1 and CDR2 are ENHRY and SYGVKD. The CDR3 DNA reads as TGTGCCATCAGTGAGTCCGCTCAGGGAACTGAAGCTTTCTTT. Amino acid sequence: CAISESAQGTEAFF.

This clonotype appeared many times. V is TRBV2 and J is TRBJ1-3; TRBD1 agrees at 10 bases. CDR3 length: 16 amino acids. Per germline, CDR1 SNHLY and CDR2 FYNNEI. V shed 4 bases, J shed 3 bases, and the junction held 6 bases outside the gene matches. The CDR3 coding sequence is TGTGCCAGCAGTGGGGGACAGGGGAACGTTGGAAACACCATATATTTT. Translated: CASSGGQGNVGNTIYF.

This clonotype was seen repeatedly, ten times or more. This rearrangement joins TRBV7-3 to TRBJ2-1; maybe TRBD1 (8 bases). Germline V CDR1 and CDR2: SGHTA, FQGTGA. The CDR3 sequence is 13 residues long. V lost 5 bases to trimming and J lost 10 bases, with 15 bases between them. Here the CDR3 reads CASSIGQGGEQFF. For the CDR3, the DNA is TGTGCCAGCAGCATCGGACAGGGAGGGGAGCAGTTCTTC.

The gene calls are TRBV29-1 and TRBJ2-3, with 9 bases fitting TRBD1. V gave up 6 bases and J gave up 5 bases; unmatched junction bases: 3. CDR1 is SQVTM and CDR2 is ANQGSEA in the germline V gene. This CDR3 has 12 residues. The CDR3 DNA is TGCAGCGTGAGGACAGGGGTAGATACGCAGTATTTT. Its protein product is CSVRTGVDTQYF.

This clonotype was counted ten times or more. The chain uses TRBV13 and TRBJ2-3, with TRBD2 matching over 9 bases. Trimming removed 1 base from V and 4 bases from J; junction bases left unmatched: 9. This CDR3 has 17 residues. The germline V gene encodes CDR1 PRHDT and CDR2 FYEKMQ (reference sequence). The CDR3 is CASSLVPSGALADTQYF. The CDR3 nucleotides are TGTGCCAGCAGCTTAGTTCCTAGCGGGGCACTGGCAGATACGCAGTATTTT.

This clonotype came up many times. The chain combines TRBV30 with TRBJ2-2; D perhaps matches TRBD2 (6 bases). V was trimmed by 2 bases and J by 3 bases, leaving 13 bases between them. CDR3 size: 15 residues. Germline CDR1 is GTSNPN and CDR2 is SVGIG (reference sequence). The CDR3 region is CAWSSTGGYTGELFF. CDR3 nucleotides: TGTGCCTGGAGTTCCACCGGGGGATACACCGGGGAGCTGTTTTTT.

This clonotype showed up just a few times. The chain has TRBV12-3 or TRBV12-4 and TRBJ2-7; 10 bases fit TRBD1. V shed 6 bases and J 7 bases; nucleotides not matched to a gene: 12. The CDR3 covers 15 residues. CDR3 protein: CASSPEGTGVGEQYF. CDR3 DNA sequence: TGTGCCAGCAGCCCCGAGGGGACAGGGGTTGGGGAGCAGTACTTC.

The genes are TRBV27 and TRBJ1-1; possibly TRBD1 for D (5 bases). The V end lost 5 bases, the J end lost 3 bases, and 10 bases lay between the germline ends. The CDR3 contains 13 residues. Germline CDR1 is MNHEY and CDR2 is SMNVEV (reference sequence). The CDR3 nucleotides read TGTGCCAGCAGTCTAGAAGGGGACACTGAAGCTTTCTTT. Its translation is CASSLEGDTEAFF.

The sample holds many counts of this clonotype. The genes are TRBV7-3 and TRBJ2-2; D is undetermined. V was pared by 5 bases and J by 4 bases, with 5 bases between. Germline V gene data show CDR1 as SGHTA and CDR2 as FQGTGA. This CDR3 is 12 amino acids long. This chain's CDR3 is CASSVGTGELFF. The CDR3 nucleotides read TGTGCCAGCAGCGTCGGCACCGGGGAGCTGTTTTTT.

This clonotype was seen repeatedly, ten times or more. The J gene is TRBJ2-7, the V gene TRBV12-3 or TRBV12-4; TRBD1 matches 7 bases. J was trimmed by 3 bases and V by 7 bases; bases with no gene match: 15. The CDR3 extends over 16 amino acids. The CDR3 spells CASTHPGTAYHYEQYF. CDR3 DNA sequence: TGTGCCAGCACCCATCCCGGGACAGCTTATCACTACGAGCAGTACTTC.

In its sample, this clonotype was seen many times. The V call is TRBV5-6, the J call TRBJ2-2, with TRBD1 as a possible D gene (5 bases). V dropped 4 bases and J dropped 3 bases, with 10 bases sitting between them. CDR1 is SGHDT and CDR2 is YYEEEE in the germline V gene. The CDR3 loop spans 14 amino acids. The CDR3 region is CASSIRQYTGELFF. CDR3 coding DNA: TGTGCCAGCAGCATACGACAGTACACCGGGGAGCTGTTTTTT.

A few counts support this clonotype. The chain couples TRBV11-1 to TRBJ2-1, with 8 nucleotides matching TRBD2. The CDR3 spans 16 residues. V gave up 0 bases and J gave up 8 bases; unmatched junction bases: 9. The V gene's germline CDR1 is SGHAT and CDR2 FQDESV (reference sequence). The CDR3 DNA follows: TGTGCCAGCAGCTTAGCGCTCTTTTCGGGGGGGGATGAGCAGTTCTTC. This sequence encodes CASSLALFSGGDEQFF.